These 10 T cell receptor beta chains share one sample of origin, sequenced in a study of immune evolution from preneoplasia to lung adenocarcinoma. Clones were read by immunoSEQ multiplex PCR, and TCRdb kept only the in-frame ones, dropping some. The table has 12,000 to 15,000 clones, about four fifths seen once; the top ten hold just under 3%. The sequenced sample was FFPE minimally invasive lung adenocarcinoma tissue. These receptors were taken from a person aged 60 to 80 with lung adenocarcinoma.

This clone was seen only a few times. The chain's CDR3 is CASSLVLESYNEQFF. The CDR3 DNA follows: TGTGCCAGCAGCTTAGTGCTAGAGTCCTACAATGAGCAGTTCTTC. The chain has TRBV7-2 and TRBJ2-1, with D unresolved. V was clipped by 1 base and J by 1 base, with 8 bases between them. The CDR3 is 15 residues long. CDR1 SGHTA and CDR2 FQGNSA come from the germline V gene.

In its sample, this clone was seen a few times. The chain recombines TRBV30 with TRBJ1-3; D is ambiguous. The V gene lost 0 bases and the J gene lost 4 bases, with 10 bases spanning the gap. CDR1 is GTSNPN and CDR2 is SVGIG in the germline V gene (reference sequence). The CDR3 extends over 14 amino acids. CDR3 residues: CAWSVWGVGNTIYF. The CDR3 coding sequence is TGTGCCTGGAGTGTCTGGGGAGTAGGAAACACCATATATTTT.

The chain couples TRBV10-1 to TRBJ1-4; D might be TRBD1 (6 bases). The CDR3 length is 13 residues. Trimming removed 9 bases at V and 4 bases at J, with 12 bases between. Germline lookup yields CDR1 WNHNN and CDR2 SYGVQD (reference sequence). CDR3 DNA: TGCGCCAGTCGGACAGAGCTTAATGAAAAACTGTTTTTT. This translates into CASRTELNEKLFF.

V is TRBV21-1 and J is TRBJ2-7. TRBV21-1 is a documented pseudogene. The CDR3 covers 18 residues. CDR3: CASSIKRTPLSPYYEQYF. In DNA form, the CDR3 reads TGTGCCAGCAGCATTAAGCGGACACCCCTATCCCCTTACTACGAGCAGTACTTC.

The V call is TRBV20-1, the J call TRBJ2-5; D remains unclear. The CDR3 has 11 amino acids. Trimming pared 6 bases from V and 4 bases from J, leaving 9 bases between. The germline V gene encodes CDR1 DFQATT and CDR2 SNEGSKA (reference sequence). The CDR3 protein is CSALQGETQYF. The CDR3 DNA sequence: TGCAGTGCCCTCCAAGGAGAGACCCAGTACTTC.

This chain uses TRBV7-3 with TRBJ1-1; D call uncertain. Germline CDR1 is SGHTA and CDR2 is FQGTGA. V lost 6 bases and J 2 bases, leaving 19 bases between the germline ends. CDR3 length equals 16 residues. CDR3 sequence reads: CASRPHANMANTEAFF. The CDR3 nucleotides are TGTGCCAGCAGACCTCATGCAAACATGGCCAACACTGAAGCTTTCTTT.

This clone was recorded only once. V and J are TRBV10-3 and TRBJ2-7; D may correspond to TRBD1 or TRBD2 (6 bases each). Germline V gene data show CDR1 as ENHRY and CDR2 as SYGVKD. The CDR3 loop spans 14 amino acids. V was shortened by 3 bases and J by 4 bases, with 13 bases between the two germline ends. The CDR3 protein is CAISDPGAEYEQYF. The DNA for the CDR3 is TGTGCCATCAGTGATCCGGGGGCGGAGTACGAGCAGTACTTC.

The CDR3 DNA sequence: TGTGCCAGCAGTAGACAGGGGGCACCAGATACGCAGTATTTT. This gives the protein CASSRQGAPDTQYF. The chain employs TRBV7-9 and TRBJ2-3; 10 positions agree with TRBD1. V lost 6 bases to trimming and J lost 4 bases; unmatched junction nucleotides: 4. Germline V gene lookup returns CDR1 SEHNR and CDR2 FQNEAQ (reference sequence). This CDR3 has 14 residues.

The gene calls are TRBV7-2 and TRBJ2-2; tentatively, D is TRBD1 (6 bases). Trimming shortened V by 3 bases and J by 0 bases, and 11 bases separated the two germline ends. Germline values: CDR1 SGHTA, CDR2 FQGNSA. The CDR3 is made up of 16 amino acids. DNA of the CDR3: TGTGCCAGCAGCTTCAGGAGGACAGCGAACACCGGGGAGCTGTTTTTT. Translated: CASSFRRTANTGELFF.

This clone was observed once. The rearrangement joins TRBV27 to TRBJ1-1; D gene ambiguous. The CDR3 totals 14 residues. Germline assignment: CDR1 MNHEY and CDR2 SMNVEV (reference sequence). V was trimmed by 6 bases and J by 0 bases, leaving 11 bases between them. DNA of the CDR3: TGTGCCAGCAGCAGGAGTGAGGTGAACACTGAAGCTTTCTTT. Protein: CASSRSEVNTEAFF.